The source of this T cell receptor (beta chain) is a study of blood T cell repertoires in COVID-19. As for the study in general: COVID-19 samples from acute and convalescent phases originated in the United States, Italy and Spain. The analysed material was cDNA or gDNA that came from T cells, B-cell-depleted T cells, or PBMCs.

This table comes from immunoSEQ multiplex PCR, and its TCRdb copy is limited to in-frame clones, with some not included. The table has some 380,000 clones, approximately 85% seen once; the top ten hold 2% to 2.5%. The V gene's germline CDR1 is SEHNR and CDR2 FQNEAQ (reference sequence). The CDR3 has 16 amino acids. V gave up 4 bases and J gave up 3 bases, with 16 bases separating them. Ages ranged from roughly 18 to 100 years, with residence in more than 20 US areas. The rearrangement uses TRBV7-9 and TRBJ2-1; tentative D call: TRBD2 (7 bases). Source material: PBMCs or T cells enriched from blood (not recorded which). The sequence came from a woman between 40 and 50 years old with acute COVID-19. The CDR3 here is CASSSPRGANYNEQFF. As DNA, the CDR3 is TGTGCCAGCAGCTCCCCTCGGGGGGCGAACTACAATGAGCAGTTCTTC.